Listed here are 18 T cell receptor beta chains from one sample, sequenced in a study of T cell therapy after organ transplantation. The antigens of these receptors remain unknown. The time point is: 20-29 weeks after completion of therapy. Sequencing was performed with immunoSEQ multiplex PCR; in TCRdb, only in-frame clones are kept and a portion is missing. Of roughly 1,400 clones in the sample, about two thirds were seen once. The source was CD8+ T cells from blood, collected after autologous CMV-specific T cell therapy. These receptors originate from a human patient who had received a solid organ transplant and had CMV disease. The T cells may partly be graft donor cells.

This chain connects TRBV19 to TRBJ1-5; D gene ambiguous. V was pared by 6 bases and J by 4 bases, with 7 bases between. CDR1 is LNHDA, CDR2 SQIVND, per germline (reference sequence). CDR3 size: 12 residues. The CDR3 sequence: CASRYQNQPQHF. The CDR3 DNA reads TGTGCCAGTAGGTATCAGAATCAGCCCCAGCATTTT.

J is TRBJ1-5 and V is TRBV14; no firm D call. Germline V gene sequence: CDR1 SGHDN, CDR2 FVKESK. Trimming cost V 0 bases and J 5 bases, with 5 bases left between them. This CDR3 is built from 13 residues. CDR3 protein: CASSQDRYQPQHF. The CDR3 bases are TGTGCCAGCAGCCAAGATCGATATCAGCCCCAGCATTTT.

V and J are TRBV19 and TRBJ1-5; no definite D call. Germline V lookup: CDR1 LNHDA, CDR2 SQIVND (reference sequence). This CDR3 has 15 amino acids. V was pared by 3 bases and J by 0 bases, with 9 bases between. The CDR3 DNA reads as TGTGCCAGTAGTATTCAAAGCTATAGCAATCAGCCCCAGCATTTT. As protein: CASSIQSYSNQPQHF.

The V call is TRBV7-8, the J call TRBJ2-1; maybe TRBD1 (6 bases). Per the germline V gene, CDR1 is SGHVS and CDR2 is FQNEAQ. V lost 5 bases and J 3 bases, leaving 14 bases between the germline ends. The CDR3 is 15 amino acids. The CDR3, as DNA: TGTGCCAGCAGCCTTCGAAGGGGGATCTACAATGAGCAGTTCTTC. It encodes CASSLRRGIYNEQFF.

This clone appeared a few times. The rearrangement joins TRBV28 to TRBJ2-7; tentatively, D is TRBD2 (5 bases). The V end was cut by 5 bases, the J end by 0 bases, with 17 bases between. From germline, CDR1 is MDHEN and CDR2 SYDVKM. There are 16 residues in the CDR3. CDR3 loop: CASSTKTSWSSYEQYF. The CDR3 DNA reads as TGTGCCAGCAGTACAAAAACTAGTTGGAGCTCCTACGAGCAGTACTTC. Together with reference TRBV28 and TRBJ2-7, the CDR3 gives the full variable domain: DVKVTQSSRYLVKRTGEKVFLECVQDMDHENMFWYRQDPGLGLRLIYFSYDVKMKEKGDIPEGYSVSREKKERFSLILESASTNQTSMYLCASSTKTSWSSYEQYFGPGTRLTVT.

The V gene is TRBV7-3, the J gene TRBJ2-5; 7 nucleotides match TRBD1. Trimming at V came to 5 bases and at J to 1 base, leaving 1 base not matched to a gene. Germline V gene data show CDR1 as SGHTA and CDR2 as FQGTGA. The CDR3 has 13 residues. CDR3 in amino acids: CASSGTAQETQYF. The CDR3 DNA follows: TGTGCCAGCAGCGGGACAGCCCAAGAGACCCAGTACTTC.

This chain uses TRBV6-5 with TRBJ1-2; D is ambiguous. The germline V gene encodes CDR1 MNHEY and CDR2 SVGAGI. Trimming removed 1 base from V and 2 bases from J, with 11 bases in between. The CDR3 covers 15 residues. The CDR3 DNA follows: TGTGCCAGCAGTTACTTAGGACTCCAGAACTATGGCTACACCTTC. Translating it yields CASSYLGLQNYGYTF.

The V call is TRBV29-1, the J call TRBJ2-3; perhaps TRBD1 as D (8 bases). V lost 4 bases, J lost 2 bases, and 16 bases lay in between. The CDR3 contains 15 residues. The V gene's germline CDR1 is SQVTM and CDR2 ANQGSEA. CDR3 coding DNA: TGCAGCGTTGTGGGGGGGGACAGGTTCACAGATACGCAGTATTTT. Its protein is CSVVGGDRFTDTQYF.

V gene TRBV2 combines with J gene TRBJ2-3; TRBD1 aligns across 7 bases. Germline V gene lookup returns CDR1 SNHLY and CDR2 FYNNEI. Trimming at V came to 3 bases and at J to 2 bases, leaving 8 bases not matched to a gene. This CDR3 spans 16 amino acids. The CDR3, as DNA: TGTGCCAGCAGTGACACAGACAGGGTTCTCACAGATACGCAGTATTTT. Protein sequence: CASSDTDRVLTDTQYF. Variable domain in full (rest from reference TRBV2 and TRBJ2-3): EPEVTQTPSHQVTQMGQEVILRCVPISNHLYFYWYRQILGQKVEFLVSFYNNEISEKSEIFDDQFSVERPDGSNFTLKIRSTKLEDSAMYFCASSDTDRVLTDTQYFGPGTRLTVL.

The chain's CDR3 is CASRSASGALPGEAFF. The CDR3 bases are TGTGCCAGCAGGTCAGCTTCCGGGGCCCTTCCCGGAGAAGCTTTCTTT. The rearrangement joins TRBV4-2 to TRBJ1-1; D is possibly TRBD1 (5 bases). The V end lost 6 bases, the J end lost 8 bases, and 25 bases lay between the germline ends. This CDR3 spans 16 amino acids. Germline CDR1 is LGHNA and CDR2 is YNFKEQ.

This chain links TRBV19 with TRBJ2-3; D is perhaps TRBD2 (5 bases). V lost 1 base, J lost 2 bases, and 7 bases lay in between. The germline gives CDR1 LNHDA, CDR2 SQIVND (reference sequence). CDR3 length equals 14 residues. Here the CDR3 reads CASSIGDYTDTQYF. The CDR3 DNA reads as TGTGCCAGTAGTATAGGAGACTACACAGATACGCAGTATTTT.

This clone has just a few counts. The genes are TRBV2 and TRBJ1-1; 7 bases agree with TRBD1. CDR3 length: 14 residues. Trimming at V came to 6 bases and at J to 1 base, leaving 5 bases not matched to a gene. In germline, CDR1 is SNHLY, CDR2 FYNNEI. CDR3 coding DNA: TGTGCCAGCAGGGACGGGACAGCGAACACTGAAGCTTTCTTT. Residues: CASRDGTANTEAFF.

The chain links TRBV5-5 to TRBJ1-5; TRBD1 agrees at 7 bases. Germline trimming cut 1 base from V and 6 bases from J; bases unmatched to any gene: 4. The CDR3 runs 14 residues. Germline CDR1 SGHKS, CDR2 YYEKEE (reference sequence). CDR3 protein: CASSLYDRVQPQHF. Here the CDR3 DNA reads TGTGCCAGCAGCTTGTATGACAGGGTTCAGCCCCAGCATTTT.

Here the CDR3 DNA reads TGTGCCAGCAGCTCTCGAGGGACTAGCGAAACCACAGATACGCAGTATTTT. This gives the protein CASSSRGTSETTDTQYF. The chain employs TRBV7-8 and TRBJ2-3; 10 positions match TRBD2. Trimming took 4 bases from V and 2 from J; bases not matched to a gene: 9. CDR1 and CDR2 from the germline V gene are SGHVS and FQNEAQ. This CDR3 spans 17 amino acids.

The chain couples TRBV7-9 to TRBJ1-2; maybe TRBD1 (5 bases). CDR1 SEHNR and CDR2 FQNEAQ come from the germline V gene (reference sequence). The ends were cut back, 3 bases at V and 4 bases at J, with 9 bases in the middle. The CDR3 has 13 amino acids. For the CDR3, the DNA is TGTGCCAGCAGCTTGGGGACTTCCTATGGCTACACCTTC. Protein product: CASSLGTSYGYTF.

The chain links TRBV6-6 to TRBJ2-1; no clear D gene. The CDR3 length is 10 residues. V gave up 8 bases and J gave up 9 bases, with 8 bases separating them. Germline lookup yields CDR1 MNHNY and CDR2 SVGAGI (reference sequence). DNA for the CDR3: TGTGCCAGCGGTGAATTTGAGCAGTTCTTC. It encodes CASGEFEQFF.

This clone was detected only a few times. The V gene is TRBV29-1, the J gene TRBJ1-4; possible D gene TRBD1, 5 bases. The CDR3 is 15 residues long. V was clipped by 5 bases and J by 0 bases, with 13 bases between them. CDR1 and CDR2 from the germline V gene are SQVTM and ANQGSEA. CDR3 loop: CSVLWGEATNEKLFF. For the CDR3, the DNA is TGCAGCGTTCTATGGGGCGAAGCAACTAATGAAAAACTGTTTTTT.

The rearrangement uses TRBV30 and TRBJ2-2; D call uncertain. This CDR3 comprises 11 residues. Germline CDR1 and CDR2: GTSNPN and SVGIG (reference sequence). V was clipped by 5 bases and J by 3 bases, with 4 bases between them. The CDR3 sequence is CAWGDTGELFF. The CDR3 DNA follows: TGTGCCTGGGGGGACACCGGGGAGCTGTTTTTT. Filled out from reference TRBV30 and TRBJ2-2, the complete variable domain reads SQTIHQWPATLVQPVGSPLSLECTVEGTSNPNLYWYRQAAGRGLQLLFYSVGIGQISSEVPQNLSASRPQDRQFILSSKKLLLSDSGFYLCAWGDTGELFFGEGSRLTVL.